Listed here are 19 T cell receptor beta chains from one sample, sequenced in a study of T cell repertoires in cytomegalovirus infection. These receptors have no identified antigens. TCRdb used MiXCR to reprocess the reads, holding one entry per CDR3 protein. The sample has about half a million distinct CDR3 sequences; about two fifths are singletons. This specimen was cultured PBMCs, taken from culture after CMV antigen stimulation. These receptors all stem from a human donor in good health (CMV status not recorded). Some clones in this sample may be carry-over from other donors' samples.

This clonotype has only one observation. The chain employs TRBV6-1 and TRBJ2-1; D call uncertain. The germline V gene has CDR1 MNHNS and CDR2 SASEGT. This CDR3 contains 13 residues. V was trimmed by 1 base and J by 6 bases, leaving 7 bases between them. CDR3 region: CASSEVRVNEQFF. CDR3 nucleotides: TGTGCCAGCAGTGAAGTTAGGGTCAATGAGCAGTTCTTC.

This clonotype was found many times. The V call is TRBV6-1, the J call TRBJ2-7, with 8 bases aligning to TRBD2. With V trimmed by 5 bases and J by 1 base, 4 bases remained unmatched. The CDR3 covers 14 residues. Per the germline V gene, CDR1 is MNHNS and CDR2 is SASEGT. The CDR3 nucleotides read TGTGCCAGCAGTACTAGCGGAGATTCCTACGAGCAGTACTTC. Amino acid sequence: CASSTSGDSYEQYF.

A few counts support this clonotype. The genes are TRBV28 and TRBJ2-5; 12 bases are shared with TRBD2. Germline CDR1 is MDHEN and CDR2 is SYDVKM. With V trimmed by 8 bases and J by 1 base, 2 bases remained unmatched. This CDR3 contains 14 residues. Here the CDR3 reads CASGLAGLQETQYF. CDR3 nucleotide sequence: TGTGCCAGCGGACTAGCGGGGCTCCAAGAGACCCAGTACTTC.

This chain uses TRBV5-1 with TRBJ2-1, with 11 bases that match TRBD2. The length of the CDR3 is 16 residues. Germline values: CDR1 SGHRS, CDR2 YFSETQ. Trimming took 4 bases from V and 6 from J; bases not matched to a gene: 9. CDR3 nucleotide sequence: TGCGCCAGCAGCCTACGGCCGGGACTAGCGGCCAATGAGCAGTTCTTC. The encoded protein is CASSLRPGLAANEQFF.

V gene TRBV28 combines with J gene TRBJ2-5, with 8 bases fitting TRBD2. Germline CDR1 is MDHEN and CDR2 is SYDVKM. The CDR3 contains 14 residues. V shed 6 bases and J 2 bases; nucleotides not matched to a gene: 5. CDR3 sequence reads: CASRPGGLQETQYF. The CDR3 nucleotides read TGTGCCAGCAGACCGGGGGGGCTGCAAGAGACCCAGTACTTC.

In its sample, this clonotype was seen a few times. The chain joins TRBV11-2 to TRBJ2-1; 13 positions agree with TRBD2. The CDR3 is 14 residues long. Trimming cost V 4 bases and J 9 bases; bases outside gene matches: 3. Germline-derived CDR1 and CDR2 are SGHAT and FQNNGV. CDR3 sequence: CASSSTSGRFEQFF. In DNA, the CDR3 is TGTGCCAGCAGCTCGACTAGCGGGAGGTTTGAGCAGTTCTTC.

This clonotype has ten or more counts. This chain uses TRBV7-2 with TRBJ2-5, with 12 bases identical to TRBD2. Germline V gene data show CDR1 as SGHTA and CDR2 as FQGNSA. The CDR3 runs 16 residues. Trimming at V came to 3 bases and at J to 1 base, leaving 3 bases not matched to a gene. This CDR3 is CASSLATSGGQETQYF. The CDR3 nucleotides are TGTGCCAGCAGCTTGGCGACTAGCGGGGGCCAAGAGACCCAGTACTTC.

This clonotype has more than one count but fewer than ten. The gene calls are TRBV7-8 and TRBJ2-1; tentatively, D is TRBD2 (5 bases). The length of the CDR3 is 15 residues. The germline V gene encodes CDR1 SGHVS and CDR2 FQNEAQ. V was clipped by 3 bases and J by 4 bases, with 13 bases between them. The CDR3, as DNA: TGTGCCAGCAGCTTGGGGAGACTGCGTTACAATGAGCAGTTCTTC. It codes for CASSLGRLRYNEQFF.

This clonotype showed up many times. This chain uses TRBV12-3 or TRBV12-4 with TRBJ2-5; D remains unclear. CDR3 length: 11 residues. Between the trimmed V and J ends, which lost 5 bases and 2 bases, there was a span of 3 bases. The CDR3 loop reads CASSIQETQYF. CDR3 coding DNA: TGTGCCAGCAGTATTCAAGAGACCCAGTACTTC.

The sample holds a few counts of this clonotype. V usage is TRBV7-9 and J usage is TRBJ2-1; D is uncertain. The V and J ends lost 5 bases and 6 bases respectively, with 17 bases between them. From germline, CDR1 is SEHNR and CDR2 FQNEAQ (reference sequence). This CDR3 comprises 15 residues. This CDR3 is CASSRYSRSSNEQFF. The CDR3 coding sequence is TGTGCCAGCAGCCGATATTCGAGGTCTTCCAATGAGCAGTTCTTC.

The chain links TRBV18 to TRBJ1-3; the D is unclear. V was cut by 1 base and J by 6 bases, with 16 bases left in between. Germline loops: CDR1 KGHSH, CDR2 LQKENI. This CDR3 comprises 16 residues. The CDR3, as DNA: TGTGCCAGCTCACCACTTGGGTATGGTAGAGAAAACACCATATATTTT. Protein: CASSPLGYGRENTIYF.

This chain connects TRBV6-2 or TRBV6-3 to TRBJ1-2, with D tentatively TRBD1 (5 bases). CDR1 and CDR2 (germline): MNHEY, SVGEGT. V was shortened by 2 bases and J by 7 bases, with 14 bases between the two germline ends. The CDR3 is 14 residues long. The CDR3 nucleotides are TGTGCCAGCAGTTACGACGGGGGTTTGGTTGGCTACACCTTC. Translated, it gives CASSYDGGLVGYTF.

The CDR3: CASSLGRQGGDGYTF. The CDR3 DNA follows: TGTGCCAGCAGCTTGGGTAGACAGGGGGGAGATGGCTACACCTTC. V and J are TRBV5-4 and TRBJ1-2, with TRBD1 matching 9 bases. Germline-derived CDR1 and CDR2 are SGHNT and YYREEE (reference sequence). V was clipped by 0 bases and J by 6 bases; unmatched bases: 6. The CDR3 contains 15 residues.

J is TRBJ2-5 and V is TRBV19; D possibly matches TRBD1 or TRBD2 (6 bases each). V was pared by 7 bases and J by 5 bases, with 23 bases between. Germline CDR1 reads LNHDA; CDR2 reads SQIVND (reference sequence). The CDR3 has 16 residues. The CDR3 DNA follows: TGTGCCAGTAATAGGACTGGGGGCGCGGGGACTGAGACCCAGTACTTC. Protein sequence: CASNRTGGAGTETQYF.

V gene TRBV11-3 combines with J gene TRBJ2-1, with 7 bases identical to TRBD1. V trimming: 5 bases; J trimming: 4 bases; junction bases outside the gene matches: 5. The germline CDR1 and CDR2 sequences are SGHNT and YENEEA. The CDR3 extends over 14 amino acids. CDR3 in amino acids: CASSPPGGYNEQFF. CDR3 nucleotides: TGTGCCAGCAGCCCTCCAGGGGGATACAATGAGCAGTTCTTC.

The rearrangement links TRBV5-1 to TRBJ1-4; 9 bases agree with TRBD1. The germline V gene encodes CDR1 SGHRS and CDR2 YFSETQ. With 5 bases clipped from V and 6 bases from J, the junction kept 11 bases outside the gene matches. The CDR3 extends over 16 amino acids. The CDR3 region is CASSLYSGTGYEKLFF. The CDR3 bases are TGCGCCAGCAGTCTCTACTCCGGGACAGGGTATGAAAAACTGTTTTTT.

This sequence joins TRBV20-1 and TRBJ2-5; TRBD2 agrees at 7 bases. CDR3 length equals 14 residues. The J segment lost 4 bases and the V segment lost 6 bases, leaving 11 bases of the junction unmatched. Looked up from germline, CDR1 is DFQATT and CDR2 is SNEGSKA (reference sequence). The CDR3 DNA sequence: TGCAGTGCCGAAGAGGGCGGGAGATTAGAGACCCAGTACTTC. The encoded protein is CSAEEGGRLETQYF.

The DNA for the CDR3 is TGTGCCACCAGTGATCCAGTACAACGACAGGGGAGGCCCCGGGAGACCCAGTACTTC. This encodes CATSDPVQRQGRPRETQYF. This chain uses TRBV24-1 with TRBJ2-5, with TRBD1 identical over 8 bases. CDR3 length: 19 amino acids. V gave up 3 bases and J gave up 5 bases; unmatched junction bases: 19. Germline loops: CDR1 KGHDR, CDR2 SFDVKD.

This clonotype turned up a few times. The J gene is TRBJ1-4, the V gene TRBV19, with D perhaps matching TRBD1 (5 bases). Germline values: CDR1 LNHDA, CDR2 SQIVND (reference sequence). The CDR3 sequence is 14 residues long. Trimming stripped 1 base from V and 8 bases from J, with 11 bases between. In DNA form, the CDR3 reads TGTGCCAGTAGTATAGGAGGGACGGCGGAAAAACTGTTTTTT. This gives the protein CASSIGGTAEKLFF.